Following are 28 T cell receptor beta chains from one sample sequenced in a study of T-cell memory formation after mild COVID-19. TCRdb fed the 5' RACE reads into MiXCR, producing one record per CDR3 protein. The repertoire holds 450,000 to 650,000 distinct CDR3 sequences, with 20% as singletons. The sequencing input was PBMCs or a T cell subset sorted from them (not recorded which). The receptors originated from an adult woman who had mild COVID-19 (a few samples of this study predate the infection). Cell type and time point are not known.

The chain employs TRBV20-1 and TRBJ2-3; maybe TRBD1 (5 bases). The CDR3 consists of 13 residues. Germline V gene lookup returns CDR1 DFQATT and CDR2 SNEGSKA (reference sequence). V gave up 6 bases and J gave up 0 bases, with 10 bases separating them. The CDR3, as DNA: TGCAGTGCAACGTACAGGAGCACAGATACGCAGTATTTT. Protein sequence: CSATYRSTDTQYF.

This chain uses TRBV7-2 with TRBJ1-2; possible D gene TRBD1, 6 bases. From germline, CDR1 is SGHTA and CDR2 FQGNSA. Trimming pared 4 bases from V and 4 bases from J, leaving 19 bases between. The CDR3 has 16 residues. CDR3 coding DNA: TGTGCCAGCAGCTCTCTTCCGACAGGAGGTGGCTATGGCTACACCTTC. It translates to CASSSLPTGGGYGYTF.

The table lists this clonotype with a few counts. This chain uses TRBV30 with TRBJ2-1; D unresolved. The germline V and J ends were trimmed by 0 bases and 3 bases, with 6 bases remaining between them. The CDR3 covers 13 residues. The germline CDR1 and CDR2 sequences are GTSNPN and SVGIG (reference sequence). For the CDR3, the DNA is TGTGCCTGGAGTGTACCGGTCTACAATGAGCAGTTCTTC. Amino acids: CAWSVPVYNEQFF.

This CDR3 reads CASSQGHTESKYF. Written as DNA, the CDR3 is TGCGCCAGCAGCCAAGGTCACACGGAGTCGAAGTATTTT. The chain is built from TRBV4-1 and TRBJ2-3; D is unclear. Trimming removed 1 base at V and 13 bases at J, with 15 bases between. The germline V gene has CDR1 MGHRA and CDR2 YSYEKL. The CDR3 has 13 amino acids.

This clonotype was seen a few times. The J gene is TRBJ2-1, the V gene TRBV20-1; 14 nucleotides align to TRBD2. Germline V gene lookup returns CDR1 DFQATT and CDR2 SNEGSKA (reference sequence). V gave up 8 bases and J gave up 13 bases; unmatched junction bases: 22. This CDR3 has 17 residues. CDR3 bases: TGCAGTCCACCCCAGACTAGCGGGGGGGCCGCGGCGGGGAAACAGTTCTTC. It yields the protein CSPPQTSGGAAAGKQFF.

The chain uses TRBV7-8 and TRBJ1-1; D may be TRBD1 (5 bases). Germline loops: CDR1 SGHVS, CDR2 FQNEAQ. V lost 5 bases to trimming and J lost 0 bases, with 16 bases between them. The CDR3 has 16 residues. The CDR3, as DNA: TGTGCCAGCAGCCCGCGCGGAGGGACCCTGAACACTGAAGCTTTCTTT. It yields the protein CASSPRGGTLNTEAFF.

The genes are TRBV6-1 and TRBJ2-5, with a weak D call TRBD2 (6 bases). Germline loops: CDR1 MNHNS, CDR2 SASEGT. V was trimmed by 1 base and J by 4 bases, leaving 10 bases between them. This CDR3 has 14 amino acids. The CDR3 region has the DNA TGTGCCAGCAGTGAAGGGAGGGGACGAGAGACCCAGTACTTC. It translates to CASSEGRGRETQYF.

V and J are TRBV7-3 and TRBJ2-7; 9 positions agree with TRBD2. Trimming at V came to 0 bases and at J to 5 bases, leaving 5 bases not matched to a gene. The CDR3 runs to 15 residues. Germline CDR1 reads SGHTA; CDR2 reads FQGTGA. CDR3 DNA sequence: TGTGCCAGCAGCTTAACTAGCGGGAGTCACAACGAGCAGTACTTC. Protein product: CASSLTSGSHNEQYF.

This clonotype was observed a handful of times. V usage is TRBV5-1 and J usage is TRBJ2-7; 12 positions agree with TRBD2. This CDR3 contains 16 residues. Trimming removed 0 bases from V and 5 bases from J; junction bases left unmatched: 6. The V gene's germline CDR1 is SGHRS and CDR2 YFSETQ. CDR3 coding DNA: TGCGCCAGCAGCTTGGCCCGGACTAGCGGGATGGACGAGCAGTACTTC. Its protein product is CASSLARTSGMDEQYF. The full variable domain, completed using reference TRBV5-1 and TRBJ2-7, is KAGVTQTPRYLIKTRGQQVTLSCSPISGHRSVSWYQQTPGQGLQFLFEYFSETQRNKGNFPGRFSGRQFSNSRSEMNVSTLELGDSALYLCASSLARTSGMDEQYFGPGTRLTVT.

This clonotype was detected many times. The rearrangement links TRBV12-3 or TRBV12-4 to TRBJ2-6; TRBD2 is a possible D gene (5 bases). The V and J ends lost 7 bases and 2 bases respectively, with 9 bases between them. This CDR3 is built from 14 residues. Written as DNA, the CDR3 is TGTGCCAGCAAAGCGGTCCCTGGGGCCAACGTCCTGACTTTC. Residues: CASKAVPGANVLTF.

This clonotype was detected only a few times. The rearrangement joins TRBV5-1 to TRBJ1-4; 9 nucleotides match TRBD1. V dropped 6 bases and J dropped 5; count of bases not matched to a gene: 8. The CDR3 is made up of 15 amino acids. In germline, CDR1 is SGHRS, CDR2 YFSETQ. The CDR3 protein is CASTETGTGNEKLFF. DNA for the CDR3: TGCGCCAGCACCGAGACCGGGACAGGGAATGAAAAACTGTTTTTT. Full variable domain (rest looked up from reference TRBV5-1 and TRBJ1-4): KAGVTQTPRYLIKTRGQQVTLSCSPISGHRSVSWYQQTPGQGLQFLFEYFSETQRNKGNFPGRFSGRQFSNSRSEMNVSTLELGDSALYLCASTETGTGNEKLFFGSGTQLSVL.

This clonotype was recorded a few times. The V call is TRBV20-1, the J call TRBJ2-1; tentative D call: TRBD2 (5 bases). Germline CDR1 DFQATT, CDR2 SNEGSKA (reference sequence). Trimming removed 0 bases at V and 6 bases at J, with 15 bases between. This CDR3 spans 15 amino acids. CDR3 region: CSARDFRGGLNEQFF. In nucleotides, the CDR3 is TGCAGTGCTAGAGATTTCCGGGGTGGACTCAATGAGCAGTTCTTC.

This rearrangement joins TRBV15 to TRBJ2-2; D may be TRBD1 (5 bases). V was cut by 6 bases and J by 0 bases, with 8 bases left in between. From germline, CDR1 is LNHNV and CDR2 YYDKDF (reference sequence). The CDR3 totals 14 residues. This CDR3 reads CATRGDPNTGELFF. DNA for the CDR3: TGTGCCACCAGAGGGGATCCGAACACCGGGGAGCTGTTTTTT.

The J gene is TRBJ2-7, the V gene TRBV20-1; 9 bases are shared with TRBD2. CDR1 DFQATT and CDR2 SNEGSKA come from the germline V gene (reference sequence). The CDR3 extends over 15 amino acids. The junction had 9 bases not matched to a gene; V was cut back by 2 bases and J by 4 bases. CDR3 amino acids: CSARRTASGTYEQYF. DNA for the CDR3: TGCAGTGCTAGACGGACGGCTAGCGGGACATACGAGCAGTACTTC.

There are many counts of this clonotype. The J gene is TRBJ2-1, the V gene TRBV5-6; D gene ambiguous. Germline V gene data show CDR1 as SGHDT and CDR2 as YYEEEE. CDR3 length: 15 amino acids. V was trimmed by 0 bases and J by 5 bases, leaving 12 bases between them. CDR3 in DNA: TGTGCCAGCAGCTTGGTGGGGTATGGGGACAATGAGCAGTTCTTC. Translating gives CASSLVGYGDNEQFF.

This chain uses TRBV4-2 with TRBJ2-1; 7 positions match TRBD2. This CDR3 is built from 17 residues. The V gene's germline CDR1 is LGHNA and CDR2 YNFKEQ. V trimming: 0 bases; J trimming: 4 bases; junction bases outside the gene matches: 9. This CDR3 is CASSQDESGEVYNEQFF. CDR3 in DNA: TGTGCCAGCAGCCAAGATGAAAGCGGGGAGGTATACAATGAGCAGTTCTTC.

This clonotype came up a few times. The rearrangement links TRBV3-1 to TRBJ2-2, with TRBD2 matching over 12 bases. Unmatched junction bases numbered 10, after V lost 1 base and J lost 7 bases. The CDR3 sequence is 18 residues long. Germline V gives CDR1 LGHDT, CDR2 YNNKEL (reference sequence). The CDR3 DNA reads TGTGCCAGCAGCCAAGTCCTCTCTAGCGGGGGGGCCGGCGGGGAGCTGTTTTTT. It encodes CASSQVLSSGGAGGELFF.

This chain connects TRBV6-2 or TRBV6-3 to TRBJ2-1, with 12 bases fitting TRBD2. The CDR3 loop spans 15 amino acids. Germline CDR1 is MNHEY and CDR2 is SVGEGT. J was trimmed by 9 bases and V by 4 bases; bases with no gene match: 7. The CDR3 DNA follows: TGTGCCAGCAGTTCCCCGACTAGCGGGAGTTTTGAGCAGTTCTTC. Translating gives CASSSPTSGSFEQFF.

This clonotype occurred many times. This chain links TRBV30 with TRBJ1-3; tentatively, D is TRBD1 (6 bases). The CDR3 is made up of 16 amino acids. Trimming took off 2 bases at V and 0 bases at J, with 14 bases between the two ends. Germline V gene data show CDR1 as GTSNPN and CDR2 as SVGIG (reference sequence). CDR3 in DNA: TGTGCCTGGAGTCAGGGGCGTTCCCCCTCTGGAAACACCATATATTTT. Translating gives CAWSQGRSPSGNTIYF.

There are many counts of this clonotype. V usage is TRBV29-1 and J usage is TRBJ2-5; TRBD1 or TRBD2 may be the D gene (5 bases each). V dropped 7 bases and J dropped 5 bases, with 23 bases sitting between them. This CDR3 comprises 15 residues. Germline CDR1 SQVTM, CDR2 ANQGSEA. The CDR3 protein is CSGTTQGPRLETQYF. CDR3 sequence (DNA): TGCAGCGGAACGACCCAGGGACCGCGTCTGGAGACCCAGTACTTC.

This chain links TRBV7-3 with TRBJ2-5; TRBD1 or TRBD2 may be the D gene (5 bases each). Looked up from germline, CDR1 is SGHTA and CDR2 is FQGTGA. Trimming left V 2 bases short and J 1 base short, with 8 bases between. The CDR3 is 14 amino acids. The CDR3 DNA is TGTGCCAGCAGCTTATGGGGGAGCCAAGAGACCCAGTACTTC. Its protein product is CASSLWGSQETQYF.

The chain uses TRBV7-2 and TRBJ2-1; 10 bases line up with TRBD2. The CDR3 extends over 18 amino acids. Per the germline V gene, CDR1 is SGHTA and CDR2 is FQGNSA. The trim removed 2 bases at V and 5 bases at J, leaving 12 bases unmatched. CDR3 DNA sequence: TGTGCCAGCAGCTTAAGCGGGGGGGATAGACTAGCCCACAATGAGCAGTTCTTC. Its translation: CASSLSGGDRLAHNEQFF. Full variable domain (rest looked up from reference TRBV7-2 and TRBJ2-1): GAGVSQSPSNKVTEKGKDVELRCDPISGHTALYWYRQSLGQGLEFLIYFQGNSAPDKSGLPSDRFSAERTGGSVSTLTIQRTQQEDSAVYLCASSLSGGDRLAHNEQFFGPGTRLTVL.

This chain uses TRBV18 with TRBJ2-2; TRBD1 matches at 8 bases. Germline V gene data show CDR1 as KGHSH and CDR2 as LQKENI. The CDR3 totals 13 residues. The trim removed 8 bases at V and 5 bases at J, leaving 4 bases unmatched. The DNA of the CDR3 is TGTGCCAGCCCAGGGGGCGCGACCGGGGAGCTGTTTTTT. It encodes CASPGGATGELFF.

The CDR3 nucleotides are TGTGCCAGCAGCCCGGGACTCTTCTACGAGCAGTACTTC. It yields the protein CASSPGLFYEQYF. This chain connects TRBV7-9 to TRBJ2-7; weak D call: TRBD2 (6 bases). CDR1 and CDR2 (germline): SEHNR, FQNEAQ (reference sequence). This CDR3 contains 13 residues. V was cut by 5 bases and J by 3 bases, with 11 bases left in between.

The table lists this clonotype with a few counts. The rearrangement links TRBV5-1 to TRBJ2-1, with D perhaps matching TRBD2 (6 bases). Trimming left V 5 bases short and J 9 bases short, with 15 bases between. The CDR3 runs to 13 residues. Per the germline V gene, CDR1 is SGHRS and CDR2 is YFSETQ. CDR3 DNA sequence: TGCGCCAGCAGATCTGGAGGGTTTCTTGAGCAGTTCTTC. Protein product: CASRSGGFLEQFF. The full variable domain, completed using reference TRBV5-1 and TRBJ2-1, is KAGVTQTPRYLIKTRGQQVTLSCSPISGHRSVSWYQQTPGQGLQFLFEYFSETQRNKGNFPGRFSGRQFSNSRSEMNVSTLELGDSALYLCASRSGGFLEQFFGPGTRLTVL.

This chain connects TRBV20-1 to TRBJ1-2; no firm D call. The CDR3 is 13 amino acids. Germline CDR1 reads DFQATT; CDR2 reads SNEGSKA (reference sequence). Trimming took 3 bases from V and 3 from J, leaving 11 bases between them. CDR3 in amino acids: CSARVRGDYGYTF. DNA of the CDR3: TGCAGTGCTAGGGTTCGGGGAGACTATGGCTACACCTTC.

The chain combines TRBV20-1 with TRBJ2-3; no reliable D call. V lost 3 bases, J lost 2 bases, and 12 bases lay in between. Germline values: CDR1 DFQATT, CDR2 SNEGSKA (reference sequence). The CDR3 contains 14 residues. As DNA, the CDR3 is TGCAGTGCTAGGTGGCGCCCCTACACAGATACGCAGTATTTT. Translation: CSARWRPYTDTQYF.

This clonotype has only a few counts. CDR3 loop: CASSVRDMNSPLHF. The DNA of the CDR3 is TGTGCCAGCAGCGTCAGGGATATGAATTCACCCCTCCACTTT. The chain links TRBV9 to TRBJ1-6, with a tentative D call TRBD1 (5 bases). Looked up from germline, CDR1 is SGDLS and CDR2 is YYNGEE. The CDR3 totals 14 residues. Trimming took 2 bases from V and 7 from J, leaving 10 bases between them.